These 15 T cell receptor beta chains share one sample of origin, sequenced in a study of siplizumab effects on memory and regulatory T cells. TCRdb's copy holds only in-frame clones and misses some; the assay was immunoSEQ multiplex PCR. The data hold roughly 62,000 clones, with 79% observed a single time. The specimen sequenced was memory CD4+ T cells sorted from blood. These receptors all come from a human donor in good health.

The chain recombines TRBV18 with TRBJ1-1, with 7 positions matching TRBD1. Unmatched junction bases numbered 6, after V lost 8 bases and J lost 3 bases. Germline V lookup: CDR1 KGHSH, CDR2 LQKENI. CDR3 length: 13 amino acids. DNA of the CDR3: TGTGCCAGCATGACAGGGTTGGACACTGAAGCTTTCTTT. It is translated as CASMTGLDTEAFF. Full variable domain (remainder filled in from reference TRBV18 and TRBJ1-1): NAGVMQNPRHLVRRRGQEARLRCSPMKGHSHVYWYRQLPEEGLKFMVYLQKENIIDESGMPKERFSAEFPKEGPSILRIQQVVRGDSAAYFCASMTGLDTEAFFGQGTRLTVV.

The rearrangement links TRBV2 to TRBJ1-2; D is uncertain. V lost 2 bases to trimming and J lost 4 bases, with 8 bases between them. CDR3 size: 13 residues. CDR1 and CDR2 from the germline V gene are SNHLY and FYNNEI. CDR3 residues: CASSELEFYGYTF. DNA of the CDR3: TGTGCCAGCAGTGAACTAGAATTCTATGGCTACACCTTC.

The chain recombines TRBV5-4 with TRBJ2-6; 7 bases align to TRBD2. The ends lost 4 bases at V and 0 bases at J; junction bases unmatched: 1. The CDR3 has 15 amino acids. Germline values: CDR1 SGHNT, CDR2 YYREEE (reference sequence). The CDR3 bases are TGTGCCAGCAGCCCGGGGGGCTCTGGGGCCAACGTCCTGACTTTC. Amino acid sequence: CASSPGGSGANVLTF.

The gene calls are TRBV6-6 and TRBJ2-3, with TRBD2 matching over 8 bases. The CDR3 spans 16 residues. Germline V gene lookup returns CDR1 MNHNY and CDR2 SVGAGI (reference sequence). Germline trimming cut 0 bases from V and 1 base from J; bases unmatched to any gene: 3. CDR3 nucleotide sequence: TGTGCCAGCAGTTACTCTGGAGCGGGGGGCACAGATACGCAGTATTTT. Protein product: CASSYSGAGGTDTQYF.

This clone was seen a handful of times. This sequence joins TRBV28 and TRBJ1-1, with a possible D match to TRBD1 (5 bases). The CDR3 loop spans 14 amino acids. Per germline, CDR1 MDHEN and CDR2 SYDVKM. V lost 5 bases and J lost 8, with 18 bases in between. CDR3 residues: CASSGPTGGVEAFF. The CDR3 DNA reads TGTGCCAGCAGTGGCCCGACGGGGGGAGTGGAAGCTTTCTTT.

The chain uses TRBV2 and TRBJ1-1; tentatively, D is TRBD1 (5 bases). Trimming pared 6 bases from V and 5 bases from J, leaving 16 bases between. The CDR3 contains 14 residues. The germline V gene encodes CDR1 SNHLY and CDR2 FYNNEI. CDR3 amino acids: CASRYPGEGTEAFF. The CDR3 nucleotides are TGTGCCAGCAGATACCCGGGGGAGGGGACTGAAGCTTTCTTT.

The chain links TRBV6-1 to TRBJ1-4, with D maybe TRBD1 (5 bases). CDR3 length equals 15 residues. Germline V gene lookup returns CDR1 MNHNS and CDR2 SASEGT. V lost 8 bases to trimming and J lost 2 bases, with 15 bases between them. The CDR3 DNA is TGTGCCAGCTCATGGGGGAGGACGACTAATGAAAAACTGTTTTTT. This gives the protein CASSWGRTTNEKLFF.

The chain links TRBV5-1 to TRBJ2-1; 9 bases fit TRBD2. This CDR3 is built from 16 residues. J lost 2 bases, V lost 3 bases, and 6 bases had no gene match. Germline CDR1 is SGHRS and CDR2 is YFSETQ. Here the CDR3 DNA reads TGCGCCAGCAGCTATATAGCGGGGGCAACCTACAATGAGCAGTTCTTC. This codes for CASSYIAGATYNEQFF.

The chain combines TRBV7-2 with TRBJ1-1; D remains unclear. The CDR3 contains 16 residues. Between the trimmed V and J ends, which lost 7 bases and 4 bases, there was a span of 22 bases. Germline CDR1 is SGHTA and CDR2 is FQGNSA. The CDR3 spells CASTLGPRASGTEAFF. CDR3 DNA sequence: TGTGCCAGCACCCTCGGGCCCCGGGCCAGCGGCACTGAAGCTTTCTTT.

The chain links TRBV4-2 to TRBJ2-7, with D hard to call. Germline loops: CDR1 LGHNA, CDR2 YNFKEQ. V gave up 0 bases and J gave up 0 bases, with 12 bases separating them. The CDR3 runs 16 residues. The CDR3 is CASSQEVVLFSYEQYF. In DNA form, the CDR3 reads TGTGCCAGCAGCCAAGAAGTAGTCCTCTTCTCCTACGAGCAGTACTTC.

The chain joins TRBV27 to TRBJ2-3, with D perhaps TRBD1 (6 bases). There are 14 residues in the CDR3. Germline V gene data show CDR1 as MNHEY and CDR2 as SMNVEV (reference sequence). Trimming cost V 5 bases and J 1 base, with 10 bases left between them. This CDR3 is CASSRGHRTDTQYF. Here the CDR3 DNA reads TGTGCCAGCAGTAGGGGACACCGCACAGATACGCAGTATTTT.

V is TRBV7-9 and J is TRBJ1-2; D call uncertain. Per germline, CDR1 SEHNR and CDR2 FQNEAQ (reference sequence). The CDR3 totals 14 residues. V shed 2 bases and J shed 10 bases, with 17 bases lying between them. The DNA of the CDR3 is TGTGCCAGCAGCTTAAGTCGAGGGCATCTGGACTACACCTTC. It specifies CASSLSRGHLDYTF.

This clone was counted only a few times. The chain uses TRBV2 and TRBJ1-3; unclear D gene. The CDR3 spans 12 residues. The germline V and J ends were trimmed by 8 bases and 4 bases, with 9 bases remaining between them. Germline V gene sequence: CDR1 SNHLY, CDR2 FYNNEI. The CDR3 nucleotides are TGTGCCAGCGAGGGATCCGGAAACACCATATATTTT. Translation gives CASEGSGNTIYF.

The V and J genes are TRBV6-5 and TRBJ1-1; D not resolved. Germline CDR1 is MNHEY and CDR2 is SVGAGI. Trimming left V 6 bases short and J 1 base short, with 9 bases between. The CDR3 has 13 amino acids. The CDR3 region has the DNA TGTGCCAGCAGCCTTACACCGAACACTGAAGCTTTCTTT. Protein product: CASSLTPNTEAFF.

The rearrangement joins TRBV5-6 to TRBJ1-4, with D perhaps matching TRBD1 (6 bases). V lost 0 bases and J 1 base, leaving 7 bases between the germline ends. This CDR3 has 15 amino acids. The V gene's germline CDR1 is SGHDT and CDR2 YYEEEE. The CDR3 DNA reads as TGTGCCAGCAGCTTGGAAGGGGGAACTAATGAAAAACTGTTTTTT. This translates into CASSLEGGTNEKLFF. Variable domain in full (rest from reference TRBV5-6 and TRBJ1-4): DAGVTQSPTHLIKTRGQQVTLRCSPKSGHDTVSWYQQALGQGPQFIFQYYEEEERQRGNFPDRFSGHQFPNYSSELNVNALLLGDSALYLCASSLEGGTNEKLFFGSGTQLSVL.